This entry concerns a single TCR beta chain. Its antigen is unidentified. V shed 5 bases and J 7 bases; nucleotides not matched to a gene: 10. The CDR3 sequence is 15 residues long. CDR1 is SGHTA and CDR2 is FQGNSA in the germline V gene. The protocol was immunoSEQ multiplex PCR, while the TCRdb copy is restricted to in-frame clones and leaves out a portion. The data contain 100,000 or so clones, 85% to 90% of them seen just once; the ten biggest clones take up around 3.9%. The data belong to a study of T cell responses to AZD1222 COVID-19 vaccine. General study results and limits: Just 5 to 7 AZD1222 recipients were seropositive at baseline. The sample set comprised mostly white British donors with more females, and clonal diversity was possibly underestimated.

The material sequenced was peripheral blood, taken on day 0 of AZD1222 vaccination. The sequence was collected from an adult in good health. V usage is TRBV7-2 and J usage is TRBJ2-5, with 10 bases matching TRBD2. The CDR3 nucleotides read TGTGCCAGCAGCGACCGGAGGGCTAGCGGGGGGACCCAGTACTTC. Its translation: CASSDRRASGGTQYF.